This entry describes one T cell receptor (beta chain). These data belong to a study of blood T cell repertoires in COVID-19. Study-wide background: Specimens from acute and convalescent COVID-19 originated in the United States, Italy and Spain. The cDNA or gDNA used as material had been derived from T cells, B-cell-depleted T cells, or PBMCs.

The CDR3 length is 14 residues. Germline V lookup: CDR1 SGHNT, CDR2 YYREEE (reference sequence). The V end lost 5 bases, the J end lost 1 base, and 12 bases lay between the germline ends. Authors' processing steps: Quantification of nucleated cells was approximated via reference gene primer amplification. Clones were sequenced by immunoSEQ multiplex PCR, and TCRdb holds only the in-frame ones, with some missing. That table furnishes V, J and clone size, whereas the DNA furnished D and trimming. The data show under 250,000 clones, approximately 81% seen once. Sample: peripheral blood. This receptor was identified in a woman of 80 years or more with acute or convalescent COVID-19. This chain joins TRBV5-4 and TRBJ1-2, with a weak D call TRBD1 (5 bases). In nucleotides, the CDR3 is TGTGCCAGCAGTTATACGGGGGTTAACTATGGCTACACCTTC. Translating gives CASSYTGVNYGYTF.